The entry below gives a single T cell receptor beta chain sequence along with its context. CFSE-labeled responder cells (roughly 200,000) were plated with roughly 200,000 irradiated, violet-dye-labeled stimulator cells. After mixed lymphocyte reaction, dividing CD4+ and CD8+ responder T cells were sorted. This entry is derived from a study of graft-versus-host responses after intestinal transplantation. Background on the study: The transplants performed in recipients were multivisceral, liver-intestinal, or isolated intestinal. Study-wide points: When patients had graft-donor T cell macrochimerism, their allografts held high graft-versus-host to host-versus-graft clonal ratios.

The repertoire was sequenced with immunoSEQ multiplex PCR; TCRdb's copy has only in-frame clones and lacks some. The sample lists around 19,000 clones, under 50% occurring once. V lost 6 bases and J lost 4; bases outside the gene matches: 6. CDR1 is MNHEY and CDR2 is SMNVEV in the germline V gene (reference sequence). The CDR3 spans 14 residues. The receptor's source is a human patient who received an intestinal transplant. The chain employs TRBV27 and TRBJ1-1, with 9 bases identical to TRBD1. The specimen comprised alloreactive CD4+ T cells from a mixed lymphocyte reaction culture, sampled before intestinal transplant. Subset reported: CFSE-low proliferating T cells sorted from roughly six-day pre-transplant mixed lymphocyte reaction (GvH or HvG direction). The CDR3 here is CASRRDRGGTEAFF. The CDR3 DNA follows: TGTGCCAGCAGAAGAGACAGGGGGGGCACTGAAGCTTTCTTT.